This TCR beta chain derives from a study of OX40 agonist ivuxolimab in advanced cancers. Germline values: CDR1 SGDLS, CDR2 YYNGEE. CDR3 length: 15 amino acids. After removal of 0 bases from V and 1 base from J, the junction contained 3 bases not matched to a gene. Repertoires were generated with immunoSEQ multiplex PCR, while TCRdb's copy carries only in-frame clones and drops some. Here the sample spans approximately 68,000 clones, roughly 90% being singletons. The sample consisted of CD4+ or CD8+ T cells sorted from blood, taken in a trial of the OX40 agonist ivuxolimab. This chain joins TRBV9 and TRBJ2-5, with TRBD1 matching 7 bases. The sequence was collected from an adult with an advanced solid tumor such as melanoma, head and neck, liver or kidney cancer. The CDR3 DNA sequence: TGTGCCAGCAGCGTAGGCACAGGGGTCCAAGAGACCCAGTACTTC. This gives the protein CASSVGTGVQETQYF.